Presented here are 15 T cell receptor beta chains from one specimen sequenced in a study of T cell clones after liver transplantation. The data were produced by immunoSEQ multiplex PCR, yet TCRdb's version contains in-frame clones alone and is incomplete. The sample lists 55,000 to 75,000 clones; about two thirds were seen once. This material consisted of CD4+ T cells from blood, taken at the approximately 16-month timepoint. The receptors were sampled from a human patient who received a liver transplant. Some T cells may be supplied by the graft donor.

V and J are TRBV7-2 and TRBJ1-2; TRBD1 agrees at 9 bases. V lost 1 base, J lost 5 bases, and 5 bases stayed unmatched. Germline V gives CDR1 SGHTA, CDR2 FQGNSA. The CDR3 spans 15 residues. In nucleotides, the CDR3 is TGTGCCAGCAGCTTAGGTTTTGACAGGGGGTATGGCTACACCTTC. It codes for CASSLGFDRGYGYTF. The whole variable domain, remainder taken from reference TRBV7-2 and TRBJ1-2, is GAGVSQSPSNKVTEKGKDVELRCDPISGHTALYWYRQSLGQGLEFLIYFQGNSAPDKSGLPSDRFSAERTGGSVSTLTIQRTQQEDSAVYLCASSLGFDRGYGYTFGSGTRLTVV.

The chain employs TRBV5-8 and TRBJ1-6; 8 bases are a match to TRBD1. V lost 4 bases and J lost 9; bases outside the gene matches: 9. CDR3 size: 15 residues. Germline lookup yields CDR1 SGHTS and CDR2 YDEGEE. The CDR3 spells CASSGPDRDGSPLHF. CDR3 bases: TGTGCCAGCAGCGGCCCGGACAGGGACGGTTCACCCCTCCACTTT.

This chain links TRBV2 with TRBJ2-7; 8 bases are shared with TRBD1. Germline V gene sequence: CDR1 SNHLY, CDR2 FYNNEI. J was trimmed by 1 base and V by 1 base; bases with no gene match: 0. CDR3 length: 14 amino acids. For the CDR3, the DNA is TGTGCCAGCAGTGAAGGACAGGGGTCCTACGAGCAGTACTTC. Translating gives CASSEGQGSYEQYF.

The CDR3 loop is CATSNGGSNQPQHF. CDR3 sequence (DNA): TGTGCCACCAGCAATGGGGGGAGCAATCAGCCCCAGCATTTT. The chain combines TRBV15 with TRBJ1-5; TRBD1 is a possible D gene (5 bases). The ends were cut back, 4 bases at V and 1 base at J, with 8 bases in the middle. CDR1 and CDR2 (germline): LNHNV, YYDKDF (reference sequence). The CDR3 covers 14 residues.

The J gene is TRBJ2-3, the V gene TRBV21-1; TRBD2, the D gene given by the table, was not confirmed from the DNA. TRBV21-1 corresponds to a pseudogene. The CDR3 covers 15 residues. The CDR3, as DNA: TGTGCCAGCAAGACTAGCGGGAGACACGCGGATACGCAGTATTTT. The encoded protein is CASKTSGRHADTQYF.

The CDR3 protein is CASSVDRVYGYTF. CDR3 nucleotides: TGTGCCAGCAGTGTAGACAGGGTCTATGGCTACACCTTC. This rearrangement joins TRBV6-1 to TRBJ1-2, with 7 bases lining up with TRBD1. CDR1 MNHNS and CDR2 SASEGT come from the germline V gene. This CDR3 is built from 13 residues. V was pared by 4 bases and J by 4 bases, with 3 bases of the junction left unmatched.

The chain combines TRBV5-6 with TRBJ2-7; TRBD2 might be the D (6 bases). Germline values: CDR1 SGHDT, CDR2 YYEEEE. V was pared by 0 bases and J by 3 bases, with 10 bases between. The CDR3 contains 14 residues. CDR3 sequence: CASSLAGVGYEQYF. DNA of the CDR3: TGTGCCAGCAGCTTGGCGGGGGTCGGCTACGAGCAGTACTTC.

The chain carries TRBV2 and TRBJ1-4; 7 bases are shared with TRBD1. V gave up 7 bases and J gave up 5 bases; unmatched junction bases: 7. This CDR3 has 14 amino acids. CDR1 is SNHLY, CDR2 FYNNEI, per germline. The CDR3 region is CASKRDSTNEKLFF. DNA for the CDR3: TGTGCCAGCAAAAGGGACAGCACGAATGAAAAACTGTTTTTT.

The CDR3, as DNA: TGTGCCAGCAGGCAGGCAGACAATCAGCCCCAGCATTTT. This codes for CASRQADNQPQHF. The rearrangement uses TRBV25-1 and TRBJ1-5, with unresolved D. CDR1 is MGHDK and CDR2 is SYGVNS in the germline V gene. With 6 bases removed from V and 3 bases from J, the gap between germline ends came to 9 bases. The CDR3 has 13 residues.

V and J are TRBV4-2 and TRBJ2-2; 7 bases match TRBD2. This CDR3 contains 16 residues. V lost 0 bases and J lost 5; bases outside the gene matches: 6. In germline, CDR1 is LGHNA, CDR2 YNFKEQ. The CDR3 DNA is TGTGCCAGCAGCCAAGAGTCCGGCGGGGGTACCGGGGAGCTGTTTTTT. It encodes CASSQESGGGTGELFF.

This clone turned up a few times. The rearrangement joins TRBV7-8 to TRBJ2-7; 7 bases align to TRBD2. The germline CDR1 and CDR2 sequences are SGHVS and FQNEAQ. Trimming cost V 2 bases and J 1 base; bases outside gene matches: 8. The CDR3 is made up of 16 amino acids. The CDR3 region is CASSLYGREGSYEQYV. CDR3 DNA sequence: TGTGCCAGCAGCTTATACGGCAGGGAGGGTTCCTACGAGCAGTACGTC.

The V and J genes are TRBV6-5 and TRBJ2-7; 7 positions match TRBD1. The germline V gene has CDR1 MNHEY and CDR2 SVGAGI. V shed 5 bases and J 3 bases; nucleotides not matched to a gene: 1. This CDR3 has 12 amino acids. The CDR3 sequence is CASSRQGYEQYV. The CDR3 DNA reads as TGTGCCAGCAGTCGACAGGGCTACGAGCAGTACGTC.

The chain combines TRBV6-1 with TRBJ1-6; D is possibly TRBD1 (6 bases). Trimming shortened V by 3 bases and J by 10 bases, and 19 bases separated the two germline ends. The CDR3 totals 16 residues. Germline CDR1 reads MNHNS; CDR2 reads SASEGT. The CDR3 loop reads CASSEGRITGNSPLHF. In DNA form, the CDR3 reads TGTGCCAGCAGTGAGGGCCGAATTACAGGGAACTCACCCCTCCACTTT.

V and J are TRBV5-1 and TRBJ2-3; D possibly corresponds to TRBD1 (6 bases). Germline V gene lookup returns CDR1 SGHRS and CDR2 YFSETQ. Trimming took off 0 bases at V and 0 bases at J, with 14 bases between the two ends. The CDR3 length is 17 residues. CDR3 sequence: CASSLALDSHSTDTQYF. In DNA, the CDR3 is TGCGCCAGCAGCTTGGCCTTGGACAGTCATAGCACAGATACGCAGTATTTT.

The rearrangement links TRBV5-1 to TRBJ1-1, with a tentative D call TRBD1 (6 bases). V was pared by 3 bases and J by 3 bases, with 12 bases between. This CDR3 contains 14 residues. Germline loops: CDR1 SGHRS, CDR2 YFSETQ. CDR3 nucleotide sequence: TGCGCCAGCAGCTACACAGGGATAGACACTGAAGCTTTCTTT. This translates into CASSYTGIDTEAFF.